This entry describes one T cell receptor (beta chain). CDR3 length: 17 residues. V shed 11 bases and J shed 0 bases, with 23 bases lying between them. CDR1 is SEHNR, CDR2 FQNEAQ, per germline (reference sequence). The data belong to a study of CD8 T cells in Susac syndrome. Random hexamers were used to reverse transcribe an amount of roughly 0.45 to 1 ug RNA. Via MiXCR, TCRdb re-called the immunoSEQ multiplex PCR reads, giving one row per CDR3 protein. The sample holds more than 200,000 distinct CDR3 sequences; 90% to 95% are singletons and the top ten take 0.06% to 0.08%. Sequencing used CD4+ T cells from PBMCs. V usage is TRBV7-9 and J usage is TRBJ1-5, with no clear D. The receptor was isolated from a human donor with multiple sclerosis. The CDR3 nucleotides read TGTGCCCCTCCTGGGCGTAAGGCTAGTTATAGCAATCAGCCCCAGCATTTT. It encodes CAPPGRKASYSNQPQHF. Drawing the rest from reference TRBV7-9 and TRBJ1-5, the complete variable domain is DTGVSQNPRHKITKRGQNVTFRCDPISEHNRLYWYRQTLGQGPEFLTYFQNEAQLEKSRLLSDRFSAERPKGSFSTLEIQRTEQGDSAMYLCAPPGRKASYSNQPQHFGDGTRLSIL.